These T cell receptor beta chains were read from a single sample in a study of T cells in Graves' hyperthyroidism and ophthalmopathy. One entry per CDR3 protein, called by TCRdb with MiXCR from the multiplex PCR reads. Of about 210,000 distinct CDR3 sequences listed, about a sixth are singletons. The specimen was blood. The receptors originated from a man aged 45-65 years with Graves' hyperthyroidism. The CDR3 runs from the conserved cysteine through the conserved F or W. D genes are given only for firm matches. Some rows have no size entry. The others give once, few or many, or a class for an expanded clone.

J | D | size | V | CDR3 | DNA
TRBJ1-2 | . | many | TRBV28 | CASRVMTGSYYGYTF | TGTGCCAGCAGAGTAATGACAGGTTCCTACTATGGCTACACCTTC
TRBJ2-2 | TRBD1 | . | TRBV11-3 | CASSVDRAGTGELFF | TGTGCCAGCAGCGTTGACAGGGCCGGCACCGGGGAGCTGTTTTTT
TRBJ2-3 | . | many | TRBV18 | CASCQEGDTQYF | TGTGCCAGCTGCCAGGAGGGGGATACGCAGTATTTT
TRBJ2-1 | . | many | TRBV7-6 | CASSLDRGSSYNEQFF | TGTGCCAGCAGCTTAGATCGGGGGAGCTCCTACAATGAGCAGTTCTTC
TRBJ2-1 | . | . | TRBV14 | CASSQISEIWIDEQFF | TGTGCCAGCAGCCAAATCTCGGAAATTTGGATCGATGAGCAGTTCTTC
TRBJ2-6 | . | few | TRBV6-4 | CASSDSADSGTNVLTF | TGTGCCAGCAGTGACTCGGCGGACTCTGGGACCAACGTCCTGACTTTC
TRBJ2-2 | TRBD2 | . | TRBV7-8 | CASSLAWLAVITGELFF | TGTGCCAGCAGCTTAGCGTGGCTAGCGGTTATCACCGGGGAGCTGTTTTTT
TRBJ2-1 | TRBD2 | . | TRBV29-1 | CSVGLAGYNEQFF | TGCAGCGTTGGACTAGCGGGGTACAATGAGCAGTTCTTC
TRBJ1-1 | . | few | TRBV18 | CASSPERTNPMNTEAFF | TGTGCCAGCTCACCAGAACGGACTAACCCCATGAACACTGAAGCTTTCTTT
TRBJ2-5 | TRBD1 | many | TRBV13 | CASSFATGVETQYF | TGTGCCAGCAGCTTCGCAACAGGGGTAGAGACCCAGTACTTC
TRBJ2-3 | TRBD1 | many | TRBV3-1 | CASSPNLGGQGTDTQYF | TGTGCCAGCAGCCCCAACCTGGGGGGACAGGGGACAGATACGCAGTATTTT
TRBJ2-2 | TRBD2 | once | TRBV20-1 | CSARDPAGAVGELFF | TGCAGTGCTAGAGATCCAGCGGGAGCTGTCGGGGAGCTGTTTTTT
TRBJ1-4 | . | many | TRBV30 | CAWSTLVQGEKLFF | TGTGCCTGGAGTACCCTCGTTCAGGGAGAAAAACTGTTTTTT
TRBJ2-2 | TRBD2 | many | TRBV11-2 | CASSFLAGGFTGELFF | TGTGCCAGCAGCTTCCTAGCGGGAGGGTTTACCGGGGAGCTGTTTTTT
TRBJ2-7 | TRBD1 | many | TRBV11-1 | CASSSGTGSYEQYF | TGTGCCAGCAGCTCGGGGACAGGCTCCTACGAGCAGTACTTC
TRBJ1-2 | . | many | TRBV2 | CASSVGTESGYTF | TGTGCCAGCAGTGTTGGGACCGAAAGTGGCTACACCTTC
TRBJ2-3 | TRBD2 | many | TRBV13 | CASSLDLAEEPTQYF | TGTGCCAGCAGCTTAGACCTAGCGGAGGAACCTACGCAGTATTTT
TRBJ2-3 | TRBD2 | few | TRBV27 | CASQTSLADTQYF | TGTGCCAGCCAGACTAGCCTCGCAGATACGCAGTATTTT
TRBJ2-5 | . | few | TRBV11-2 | CASSLDMSRAETQYF | TGTGCCAGCAGCTTAGATATGTCCAGGGCGGAGACCCAGTACTTC
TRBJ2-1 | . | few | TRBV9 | CASSVGGGNSYNEQFF | TGTGCCAGCAGCGTAGGGGGCGGGAACTCCTACAATGAGCAGTTCTTC
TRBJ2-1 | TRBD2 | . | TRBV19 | CARGVAGGNEQFF | TGTGCCAGGGGGGTGGCGGGAGGTAATGAGCAGTTCTTC
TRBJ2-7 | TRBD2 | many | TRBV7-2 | CASSFRTSREQYF | TGTGCCAGCAGCTTTCGGACTAGCCGGGAGCAGTACTTC
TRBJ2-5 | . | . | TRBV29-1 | CSVVALGETQYF | TGCAGCGTTGTCGCTCTAGGGGAGACCCAGTACTTC
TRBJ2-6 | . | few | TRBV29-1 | CSVESSGANVLTF | TGCAGCGTTGAGAGCTCTGGGGCCAACGTCCTGACTTTC
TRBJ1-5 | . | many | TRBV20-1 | CSARGHERGNQPQHF | TGCAGTGCTAGGGGACATGAGAGGGGAAATCAGCCCCAGCATTTT
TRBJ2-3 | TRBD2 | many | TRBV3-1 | CASSQTWTSGNTQYF | TGTGCCAGCAGCCAGACATGGACTAGCGGAAATACGCAGTATTTT
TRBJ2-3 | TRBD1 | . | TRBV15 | CATSEYRQGDTDTQYF | TGTGCCACCAGCGAGTACCGACAGGGAGACACAGATACGCAGTATTTT
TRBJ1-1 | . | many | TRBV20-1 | CSASQGFFTEAFF | TGCAGTGCTTCGCAGGGTTTTTTCACTGAAGCTTTCTTT
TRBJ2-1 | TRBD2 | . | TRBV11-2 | CASSMTSGYNEQFF | TGTGCCAGCAGCATGACTAGCGGTTACAATGAGCAGTTCTTC
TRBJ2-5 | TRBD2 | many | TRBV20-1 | CSALEGTSGRAGETQYF | TGCAGTGCTCTGGAGGGGACTAGCGGGAGGGCCGGGGAGACCCAGTACTTC
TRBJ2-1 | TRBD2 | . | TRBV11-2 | CASSLDTFGGRRPYNEQFF | TGTGCCAGCAGCTTAGATACCTTCGGCGGGAGGCGTCCCTACAATGAGCAGTTCTTC
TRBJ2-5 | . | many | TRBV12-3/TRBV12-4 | CASSLITFRDGETQYF | TGTGCCAGCAGTTTGATCACGTTCAGAGACGGGGAGACCCAGTACTTC
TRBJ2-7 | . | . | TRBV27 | CASSLAANSYEQYF | TGTGCCAGCAGTTTGGCCGCCAACTCCTACGAGCAGTACTTC
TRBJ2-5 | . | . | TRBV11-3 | CASSLVASQETQYF | TGCGCCAGCAGCTTAGTTGCCAGCCAAGAGACCCAGTACTTC
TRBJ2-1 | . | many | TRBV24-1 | CATSGNRAVRNEQFF | TGTGCCACCAGTGGTAACAGGGCAGTTAGGAATGAGCAGTTCTTC
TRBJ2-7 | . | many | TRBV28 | CASSSSGGATYEQYF | TGTGCCAGCAGTTCCTCGGGGGGCGCCACCTACGAGCAGTACTTC
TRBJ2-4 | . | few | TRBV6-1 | CASSRDYFKNIQYF | TGTGCCAGCAGCCGAGACTATTTCAAAAACATTCAGTACTTC